This TCR beta chain was documented in a study of neurological immune-mediated disorders. Study conclusions and caveats: The expanded clones of different subjects shared no CDR3 amino acid sequences (suggesting private repertoires in all groups). While HTLV-1-associated myelopathy showed the greatest TCR clonal expansion, multiple sclerosis showed the least, falling below healthy controls.

Over 180 million TCR-beta sequences from 15-18 subjects were obtained in each sequencing run. TCRdb reprocessed the 5' RACE reads via MiXCR and lists one record per CDR3 protein. This table holds about 79,000 distinct CDR3 sequences, around an eighth found once. Ten or more counts support this clonotype. The antigen is undetermined. The CDR3 has 13 residues. V gave up 4 bases and J gave up 3 bases, with 9 bases separating them. In germline, CDR1 is SGHNT, CDR2 YENEEA. Unsorted libraries were prepared from 2 million PBMCs held at -80 C. The sample comprised PBMCs. The TCR originated in a woman in her forties or fifties in good health. V is TRBV11-3 and J is TRBJ1-2, with D perhaps matching TRBD1 (6 bases). The CDR3 nucleotides read TGTGCCAGCAGCTCGCGGACAGACTATGGCTACACCTTC. Its translation: CASSSRTDYGYTF.